The present T cell receptor beta chain was sequenced within a study of T cells in Graves' hyperthyroidism and ophthalmopathy. Amplification targeted TCR beta CDR3 regions from RNA transcripts. TCR CDR3 regions were first amplified by RT-PCR with HTBI primers. TCRdb independently ran MiXCR on the multiplex PCR reads; one entry per CDR3 protein. The sample yields a few hundred thousand distinct CDR3 sequences, around 46% seen once. Details on this clonotype: Antigen unknown.

The germline V gene encodes CDR1 SQVTM and CDR2 ANQGSEA. With V trimmed by 7 bases and J by 3 bases, 14 bases remained unmatched. The CDR3 has 17 amino acids. Findings of the study overall: Within blood appeared most thyroid clonotypes that had expanded above 0.001.

Criteria for exclusion of patients were uncontrolled infection, other autoimmune disease, pregnancy or lactation. The sequence was obtained from a woman aged 18-29 years with Graves' hyperthyroidism. The chain is built from TRBV29-1 and TRBJ2-2, with 10 nucleotides matching TRBD1. Sequencing was done on a sample of peripheral blood or thyroid tissue (not recorded which). This CDR3 reads CSARQGALALHTGELFF. The CDR3 DNA is TGCAGCGCTAGACAGGGGGCGCTTGCCTTGCACACCGGGGAGCTGTTTTTT.